These 23 T cell receptor beta chains came from one sample sequenced in a study of OX40 agonist ivuxolimab in advanced cancers. Clones were read by immunoSEQ multiplex PCR, and TCRdb kept only the in-frame ones, dropping some. The sample carries tens of thousands of clones, under 85% recorded once. Sequenced here: CD4+ or CD8+ T cells sorted from blood, sampled in a trial of the OX40 agonist ivuxolimab. Every receptor here comes from an adult with an advanced solid tumor such as melanoma, head and neck, liver or kidney cancer.

The chain uses TRBV19 and TRBJ1-2; D remains ambiguous. The length of the CDR3 is 15 residues. Germline lookup yields CDR1 LNHDA and CDR2 SQIVND (reference sequence). With 5 bases removed from V and 0 bases from J, the gap between germline ends came to 13 bases. The CDR3 region has the DNA TGTGCCAGTAGTCCAGCGCGCTCTTCTAACTATGGCTACACCTTC. It codes for CASSPARSSNYGYTF.

This chain connects TRBV14 to TRBJ2-3; D is perhaps TRBD1 (5 bases). The CDR3 is made up of 16 amino acids. V was trimmed by 0 bases and J by 0 bases, leaving 10 bases between them. Germline CDR1 reads SGHDN; CDR2 reads FVKESK. As DNA, the CDR3 is TGTGCCAGCAGCCAAGAATGGGGCCGGAGCACAGATACGCAGTATTTT. This translates into CASSQEWGRSTDTQYF. Complete variable domain (other parts from reference TRBV14 and TRBJ2-3): EAGVTQFPSHSVIEKGQTVTLRCDPISGHDNLYWYRRVMGKEIKFLLHFVKESKQDESGMPNNRFLAERTGGTYSTLKVQPAELEDSGVYFCASSQEWGRSTDTQYFGPGTRLTVL.

The sample holds a few counts of this clone. The chain joins TRBV5-1 to TRBJ1-1; a possible D gene is TRBD1 (6 bases). The CDR3 runs to 16 residues. Trimming pared 0 bases from V and 0 bases from J, leaving 12 bases between. Germline V lookup: CDR1 SGHRS, CDR2 YFSETQ. CDR3 in DNA: TGCGCCAGCAGCTTGGAGGGGGGGACTTTGAACACTGAAGCTTTCTTT. Amino acids: CASSLEGGTLNTEAFF. The complete variable domain, with remaining parts taken from reference TRBV5-1 and TRBJ1-1, reads KAGVTQTPRYLIKTRGQQVTLSCSPISGHRSVSWYQQTPGQGLQFLFEYFSETQRNKGNFPGRFSGRQFSNSRSEMNVSTLELGDSALYLCASSLEGGTLNTEAFFGQGTRLTVV.

The gene calls are TRBV10-3 and TRBJ1-6; TRBD1 matches at 9 bases. J lost 5 bases, V lost 10 bases, and 6 bases had no gene match. The germline V gene encodes CDR1 ENHRY and CDR2 SYGVKD. The CDR3 runs 14 residues. Written as DNA, the CDR3 is TGTGCCACCAGACAGGGGGTAGATAATTCACCCCTCCACTTT. This sequence encodes CATRQGVDNSPLHF.

V and J are TRBV15 and TRBJ2-5; D tentatively fits TRBD1 or TRBD2 (6 bases each). The DNA matches TRBJ2-7 better at its end, which makes the J call doubtful. The germline CDR1 and CDR2 sequences are LNHNV and YYDKDF (reference sequence). The CDR3 length is 14 residues. The CDR3 coding sequence is TGTGCCACCAGCATCAAGAGGGGGGCTTACGAGCAGTACTTC. Residues: CATSIKRGAYEQYF.

The CDR3 region has the DNA TGTGCCAGCAGCCCCATACTGACTTCCTACAATGAGCAGTTCTTC. It specifies CASSPILTSYNEQFF. The chain has TRBV7-8 and TRBJ2-1; D gene ambiguous. The V end was cut by 5 bases, the J end by 1 base, with 12 bases between. Germline values: CDR1 SGHVS, CDR2 FQNEAQ. The CDR3 length is 15 residues.

CDR3 nucleotides: TGTGCCACAACGGCAGGGACGGGCGCTCCTGGCTACACCTTC. Amino acids: CATTAGTGAPGYTF. The genes are TRBV6-6 and TRBJ1-2, with D perhaps TRBD1 (5 bases). V was trimmed by 10 bases and J by 7 bases, leaving 22 bases between them. This CDR3 contains 14 residues. The V gene's germline CDR1 is MNHNY and CDR2 SVGAGI (reference sequence).

A word on this clone: Sequence at one end of the junction differs from germline and may be a read error. The chain carries TRBV5-1 and TRBJ1-1; D possibly corresponds to TRBD1 (6 bases). The CDR3 is 12 residues long. The germline CDR1 and CDR2 sequences are SGHRS and YFSETQ. CDR3 nucleotide sequence: TGCGCCAGCAGTTTAGGGCAGGGGCCTAGCCTCTTT. Translating gives CASSLGQGPSLF.

The V gene is TRBV9, the J gene TRBJ1-6, with D hard to call. Trimming left V 4 bases short and J 10 bases short, with 12 bases between. The V gene's germline CDR1 is SGDLS and CDR2 YYNGEE. The CDR3 length is 13 residues. CDR3 loop: CASSTNRVSPLHF. DNA of the CDR3: TGTGCCAGCAGCACGAACCGTGTCTCACCCCTCCACTTT.

The chain couples TRBV18 to TRBJ2-3; 7 nucleotides match TRBD2. The junction had 3 bases not matched to a gene; V was cut back by 1 base and J by 5 bases. The CDR3 is 14 amino acids. The V gene's germline CDR1 is KGHSH and CDR2 LQKENI. The CDR3 reads CASSPLGRIDTQYF. The CDR3 nucleotides read TGTGCCAGCTCACCACTCGGGAGGATAGATACGCAGTATTTT.

V and J are TRBV7-2 and TRBJ1-2; D gene ambiguous. CDR1 is SGHTA and CDR2 is FQGNSA in the germline V gene. V was trimmed by 4 bases and J by 2 bases, leaving 20 bases between them. The CDR3 totals 17 residues. The CDR3 DNA reads TGTGCCAGCAGCTCTACAGTTACGCCCTTTCAAAACTATGGCTACACCTTC. It codes for CASSSTVTPFQNYGYTF.

The V call is TRBV12-5, the J call TRBJ1-2; D might be TRBD1 (6 bases). V was trimmed by 5 bases and J by 3 bases, leaving 10 bases between them. The germline V gene has CDR1 LGHNT and CDR2 FRNRAP. This CDR3 comprises 13 residues. DNA for the CDR3: TGTGCTAGTGGTCCTCAGGGGTACTATGGCTACACCTTC. Its protein product is CASGPQGYYGYTF. The full variable domain, its missing parts supplied by reference TRBV12-5 and TRBJ1-2, is DARVTQTPRHKVTEMGQEVTMRCQPILGHNTVFWYRQTMMQGLELLAYFRNRAPLDDSGMPKDRFSAEMPDATLATLKIQPSEPRDSAVYFCASGPQGYYGYTFGSGTRLTVV.

The rearrangement links TRBV28 to TRBJ2-3, with D possibly being TRBD1 (5 bases). The ends were cut back, 5 bases at V and 0 bases at J, with 9 bases in the middle. Germline V lookup: CDR1 MDHEN, CDR2 SYDVKM. CDR3 length equals 14 residues. The DNA for the CDR3 is TGTGCCAGCAGTAGGACACAGAGCACAGATACGCAGTATTTT. Residues: CASSRTQSTDTQYF.

The rearrangement uses TRBV5-1 and TRBJ2-2; D may be TRBD1 (6 bases). V was clipped by 3 bases and J by 1 base, with 7 bases between them. There are 14 residues in the CDR3. Germline CDR1 is SGHRS and CDR2 is YFSETQ. CDR3 DNA sequence: TGCGCCAGCAGCTCGGGACAGAACACCGGGGAGCTGTTTTTT. It specifies CASSSGQNTGELFF.

The J gene is TRBJ2-1, the V gene TRBV27; 7 positions match TRBD2. Germline V gives CDR1 MNHEY, CDR2 SMNVEV (reference sequence). The CDR3 consists of 19 residues. V was pared by 1 base and J by 2 bases, with 14 bases of the junction left unmatched. CDR3 in amino acids: CASSLLVGGPVGTYNEQFF. CDR3 nucleotides: TGTGCCAGCAGTTTATTGGTGGGAGGGCCGGTAGGAACCTACAATGAGCAGTTCTTC.

The genes are TRBV28 and TRBJ2-5; no reliable D call. Judging by the DNA end, TRBJ2-7 fits better; the J call may be wrong. The CDR3 sequence is 13 residues long. Germline values: CDR1 MDHEN, CDR2 SYDVKM. As DNA, the CDR3 is TGTGCCAGCAGCGCGGCTGGCATCTACGAGCAGTACTTC. This gives the protein CASSAAGIYEQYF.

This chain connects TRBV7-2 to TRBJ1-2; D might be TRBD1 (5 bases). Germline V lookup: CDR1 SGHTA, CDR2 FQGNSA. The CDR3 is 14 residues long. The V and J ends lost 4 bases and 3 bases respectively, with 12 bases between them. The CDR3 DNA is TGTGCCAGCAGCTCAGTCCGGGGCTACTATGGCTACACCTTC. Amino acids: CASSSVRGYYGYTF.

This chain links TRBV9 with TRBJ2-2; D is possibly TRBD2 (6 bases). V lost 0 bases and J lost 6, with 12 bases in between. Germline-derived CDR1 and CDR2 are SGDLS and YYNGEE. This CDR3 spans 15 amino acids. CDR3 bases: TGTGCCAGCAGCGTAGTCAGCGGGTCCCCCGGGGAGCTGTTTTTT. This encodes CASSVVSGSPGELFF.

This clone came up once. A much larger clone lies a single base off, so this may be a read error. Different DNA sequences within this sample yield the same CDR3. The V call is TRBV7-9, the J call TRBJ1-2, with D perhaps TRBD1 (6 bases). Germline values: CDR1 SEHNR, CDR2 FQNEAQ (reference sequence). The V and J ends lost 5 bases and 0 bases respectively, with 7 bases between them. The CDR3 contains 13 residues. The CDR3 loop is CASSRDTNYGYTF. In DNA form, the CDR3 reads TGTGCCAGCAGCCGGGACACTAACTATGGCTACACCTTC.

This clone was seen a few times. The V call is TRBV6-1, the J call TRBJ1-2; no clear D gene. The CDR3 runs to 15 residues. From germline, CDR1 is MNHNS and CDR2 SASEGT. V was trimmed by 0 bases and J by 5 bases, leaving 13 bases between them. The CDR3 region has the DNA TGTGCCAGCAGTGAAGCGAGAGGGCCTCAATATGGCTACACCTTC. It translates to CASSEARGPQYGYTF.

This clone has more than one count but fewer than ten. The chain links TRBV5-5 to TRBJ2-7; 7 bases map to TRBD2. Germline V gene data show CDR1 as SGHKS and CDR2 as YYEKEE (reference sequence). Trimming at V came to 1 base and at J to 2 bases, leaving 6 bases not matched to a gene. The CDR3 runs 15 residues. DNA for the CDR3: TGTGCCAGCAGCTTGCGCGGGAGCGCCACCTACGAGCAGTACTTC. Its translation is CASSLRGSATYEQYF.

This chain connects TRBV6-5 to TRBJ2-1; tentative D call: TRBD2 (6 bases). The CDR3 length is 16 residues. Trimming took 4 bases from V and 6 from J, leaving 19 bases between them. CDR1 and CDR2 from the germline V gene are MNHEY and SVGAGI. CDR3: CASSSPPGLNINEQFF. CDR3 in DNA: TGTGCCAGCAGTTCACCCCCGGGACTCAATATCAATGAGCAGTTCTTC.

V gene TRBV6-1 combines with J gene TRBJ2-5; tentative D call: TRBD1 (5 bases). The last part of the DNA fits TRBJ2-7 better; the J call may be wrong. The V gene's germline CDR1 is MNHNS and CDR2 SASEGT. The CDR3 is 14 amino acids. CDR3 protein: CASNAVRDSYEQYF. For the CDR3, the DNA is TGTGCCAGCAATGCGGTCAGGGATTCCTACGAGCAGTACTTC.